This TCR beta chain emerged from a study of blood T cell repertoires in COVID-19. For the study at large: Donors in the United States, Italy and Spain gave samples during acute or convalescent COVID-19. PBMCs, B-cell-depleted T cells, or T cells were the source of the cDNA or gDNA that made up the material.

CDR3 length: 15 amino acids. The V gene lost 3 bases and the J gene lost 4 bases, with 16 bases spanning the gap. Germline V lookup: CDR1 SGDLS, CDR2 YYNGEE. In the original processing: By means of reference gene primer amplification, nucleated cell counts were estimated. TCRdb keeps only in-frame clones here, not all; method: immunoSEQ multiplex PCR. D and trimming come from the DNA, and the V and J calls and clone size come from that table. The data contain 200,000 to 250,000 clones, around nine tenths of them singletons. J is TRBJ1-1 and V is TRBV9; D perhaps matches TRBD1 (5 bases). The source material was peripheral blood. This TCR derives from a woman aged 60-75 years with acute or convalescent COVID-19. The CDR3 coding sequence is TGTGCCAGCAGCGAAGAGGGCGGGGACCGCACTGAAGCTTTCTTT. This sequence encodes CASSEEGGDRTEAFF.